This T cell receptor (beta chain) is from a study of blood T cell repertoires in COVID-19. This table comes from immunoSEQ multiplex PCR, and its TCRdb copy is limited to in-frame clones, with some not included. The table lists fewer than 250,000 clones, approximately 86% of them singletons. After removal of 7 bases from V and 2 bases from J, the junction contained 7 bases not matched to a gene. The CDR3 is 14 amino acids. From germline, CDR1 is SQVTM and CDR2 ANQGSEA. The sequencing sample was made of PBMCs or T cells enriched from blood (not recorded which). This receptor was identified in a woman aged 40-49 years with acute COVID-19. The V call is TRBV29-1, the J call TRBJ2-2; 7 nucleotides line up with TRBD2. The CDR3 region has the DNA TGCAGCGGAACCCCTAGCGGCAACACCGGGGAGCTGTTTTTT. This sequence encodes CSGTPSGNTGELFF.